These 23 T cell receptor beta chains came from one sample sequenced in a study of T cells after yellow fever vaccination. From the 5' RACE reads, TCRdb called clonotypes with MiXCR, one entry per CDR3 protein. The table records about 500,000 distinct CDR3 sequences, less than 20% of them present only once. The sequenced sample was PBMCs, obtained 5 days after the first yellow fever vaccination. The receptors come from a man aged 18 to 29 who received the YFV17D yellow fever vaccine.

This clonotype was counted only a few times. The J gene is TRBJ1-1, the V gene TRBV5-6; D is ambiguous. CDR1 is SGHDT and CDR2 is YYEEEE in the germline V gene. Trimming took off 0 bases at V and 5 bases at J, with 14 bases between the two ends. The CDR3 runs 15 residues. The CDR3, as DNA: TGTGCCAGCAGCTTGGCCCCAGGAGGGAGGACTGAAGCTTTCTTT. Protein sequence: CASSLAPGGRTEAFF.

This clonotype showed up just a few times. This chain connects TRBV7-9 to TRBJ1-5; tentative D call: TRBD1 (5 bases). Germline V CDR1 and CDR2: SEHNR, FQNEAQ (reference sequence). With 5 bases removed from V and 3 bases from J, the gap between germline ends came to 14 bases. The CDR3 has 15 amino acids. The CDR3 loop reads CASSARDGTNQPQHF. CDR3 DNA sequence: TGTGCCAGCAGCGCCCGGGACGGTACCAATCAGCCCCAGCATTTT.

The chain carries TRBV7-7 and TRBJ2-1; 7 positions agree with TRBD2. CDR3 size: 16 residues. Trimming removed 5 bases from V and 4 bases from J; junction bases left unmatched: 11. Germline CDR1 SSHAT, CDR2 FNYEAQ (reference sequence). The CDR3 DNA sequence: TGTGCCAGCAGCCCTGGCCGGAGCGGGGAGTACAATGAGCAGTTCTTC. As protein: CASSPGRSGEYNEQFF.

This chain uses TRBV25-1 with TRBJ2-5; possibly TRBD2 for D (6 bases). Between the trimmed V and J ends, which lost 0 bases and 9 bases, there was a span of 14 bases. Germline values: CDR1 MGHDK, CDR2 SYGVNS. This CDR3 has 14 amino acids. The CDR3 reads CASSEYRPTGAQYF. The CDR3 nucleotides read TGTGCCAGCAGTGAATATCGGCCTACGGGGGCCCAGTACTTC. Full variable domain (missing parts from reference TRBV25-1 and TRBJ2-5): EADIYQTPRYLVIGTGKKITLECSQTMGHDKMYWYQQDPGMELHLIHYSYGVNSTEKGDLSSESTVSRIRTEHFPLTLESARPSHTSQYLCASSEYRPTGAQYFGPGTRLLVL.

This chain joins TRBV20-1 and TRBJ2-3; D remains unclear. This CDR3 contains 13 residues. With 6 bases removed from V and 2 bases from J, the gap between germline ends came to 12 bases. The germline V gene encodes CDR1 DFQATT and CDR2 SNEGSKA (reference sequence). CDR3 protein: CSAWEDPTDTQYF. CDR3 DNA: TGCAGTGCCTGGGAAGACCCCACAGATACGCAGTATTTT.

This clonotype appeared a few times. V is TRBV11-2 and J is TRBJ2-1; the D gene is possibly TRBD2 (5 bases). With 0 bases removed from V and 9 bases from J, the gap between germline ends came to 9 bases. Germline V lookup: CDR1 SGHAT, CDR2 FQNNGV. This CDR3 is built from 13 residues. In nucleotides, the CDR3 is TGTGCCAGCAGCTTAGATTACGCGGGTGAGCAGTTCTTC. Translating it yields CASSLDYAGEQFF.

J is TRBJ1-1 and V is TRBV9; D remains ambiguous. V was pared by 7 bases and J by 4 bases, with 8 bases between. From germline, CDR1 is SGDLS and CDR2 YYNGEE. This CDR3 spans 11 amino acids. CDR3 sequence: CASGWVTEAFF. As DNA, the CDR3 is TGTGCCAGCGGTTGGGTCACTGAAGCTTTCTTT.

The chain recombines TRBV20-1 with TRBJ2-7; no clear D gene. Trimming removed 5 bases from V and 0 bases from J, with 5 bases in between. The CDR3 totals 11 residues. The germline V gene has CDR1 DFQATT and CDR2 SNEGSKA (reference sequence). CDR3 DNA sequence: TGCAGTGCTCGGAGCTCCTACGAGCAGTACGTC. Translation: CSARSSYEQYV.

This clonotype has just a few counts. CDR3 sequence reads: CASSLAQGSGQRSYEQYV. CDR3 nucleotide sequence: TGTGCCAGCAGCTTAGCGCAGGGGTCGGGACAGCGCTCCTACGAGCAGTACGTC. The chain couples TRBV11-1 to TRBJ2-7, with 7 bases fitting TRBD1. The CDR3 covers 18 residues. In germline, CDR1 is SGHAT, CDR2 FQDESV (reference sequence). Losses at the gene ends were 0 bases for V and 0 bases for J; bases not matched to a gene: 11.

There are a few counts of this clonotype. J is TRBJ1-3 and V is TRBV5-4, with 7 bases fitting TRBD1. J was trimmed by 4 bases and V by 4 bases; bases with no gene match: 5. The CDR3 loop spans 14 amino acids. Per germline, CDR1 SGHNT and CDR2 YYREEE (reference sequence). CDR3 region: CASSGNRGGNTIYF. CDR3 bases: TGTGCCAGCAGCGGGAACAGGGGAGGAAACACCATATATTTT.

This clonotype was seen a few times. V usage is TRBV6-1 and J usage is TRBJ2-7, with TRBD2 matching 8 bases. This CDR3 region has 14 residues. J lost 2 bases, V lost 6 bases, and 6 bases had no gene match. Germline lookup yields CDR1 MNHNS and CDR2 SASEGT. The CDR3 DNA reads TGTGCCAGCAGGAACCTCGGGGGGGCCTACGAGCAGTACGTC. The encoded protein is CASRNLGGAYEQYV.

A few counts support this clonotype. The chain combines TRBV28 with TRBJ2-6, with D possibly being TRBD1 (5 bases). Germline V gene data show CDR1 as MDHEN and CDR2 as SYDVKM. V gave up 4 bases and J gave up 0 bases, with 10 bases separating them. This CDR3 region has 16 residues. CDR3 in amino acids: CASSWSTASGANVLTF. The DNA for the CDR3 is TGTGCCAGCAGTTGGTCGACAGCCTCTGGGGCCAACGTCCTGACTTTC.

This clonotype was seen at least ten times. The chain combines TRBV5-6 with TRBJ2-5; 7 bases agree with TRBD1. V dropped 4 bases and J dropped 5; count of bases not matched to a gene: 8. CDR3 length: 14 residues. The germline V gene has CDR1 SGHDT and CDR2 YYEEEE. This CDR3 reads CASSTTGLGETQYF. Here the CDR3 DNA reads TGTGCCAGCAGCACGACAGGGCTGGGGGAGACCCAGTACTTC. Filled out from reference TRBV5-6 and TRBJ2-5, the complete variable domain reads DAGVTQSPTHLIKTRGQQVTLRCSPKSGHDTVSWYQQALGQGPQFIFQYYEEEERQRGNFPDRFSGHQFPNYSSELNVNALLLGDSALYLCASSTTGLGETQYFGPGTRLLVL.

CDR3 DNA sequence: TGTGCCAGCAGTTTAGGGACTAGCGTGACAGATACGCAGTATTTT. Translated: CASSLGTSVTDTQYF. V usage is TRBV27 and J usage is TRBJ2-3, with 10 bases identical to TRBD2. Germline V gene lookup returns CDR1 MNHEY and CDR2 SMNVEV (reference sequence). Unmatched junction bases numbered 2, after V lost 2 bases and J lost 3 bases. This CDR3 is 15 amino acids long.

The chain employs TRBV24-1 and TRBJ1-2, with TRBD1 identical over 8 bases. This CDR3 spans 15 amino acids. Trimming at V came to 6 bases and at J to 5 bases, leaving 10 bases not matched to a gene. Per germline, CDR1 KGHDR and CDR2 SFDVKD. The CDR3 protein is CATSPGGWDRYGYTF. CDR3 in DNA: TGTGCCACCAGTCCAGGGGGCTGGGACCGGTATGGCTACACCTTC.

This clonotype appeared a few times. The chain recombines TRBV11-2 with TRBJ2-2; no definite D call. V dropped 0 bases and J dropped 1 base, with 15 bases sitting between them. The CDR3 has 18 amino acids. Germline values: CDR1 SGHAT, CDR2 FQNNGV. CDR3 in amino acids: CASSLETALAVNTGELFF. In DNA form, the CDR3 reads TGTGCCAGCAGCTTAGAAACAGCCTTAGCCGTGAACACCGGGGAGCTGTTTTTT.

The rearrangement joins TRBV27 to TRBJ2-2; 12 bases match TRBD2. Germline V gene sequence: CDR1 MNHEY, CDR2 SMNVEV (reference sequence). This CDR3 is built from 15 residues. Trimming cost V 7 bases and J 6 bases; bases outside gene matches: 6. DNA for the CDR3: TGTGCCAGCACAACTAGCGGGGGGTTTCCCGGGGAGCTGTTTTTT. This gives the protein CASTTSGGFPGELFF.

J is TRBJ1-6 and V is TRBV9; D perhaps matches TRBD1 (6 bases). CDR1 and CDR2 from the germline V gene are SGDLS and YYNGEE. Trimming shortened V by 3 bases and J by 9 bases, and 13 bases separated the two germline ends. The CDR3 covers 14 residues. The CDR3 nucleotides are TGTGCCAGCAGCGCGCTAGGGGGGCCTTCACCCCTCCACTTT. Translating it yields CASSALGGPSPLHF.

The V call is TRBV2, the J call TRBJ1-6, with a tentative D call TRBD1 (5 bases). The CDR3 loop spans 15 amino acids. The germline V gene has CDR1 SNHLY and CDR2 FYNNEI. Trimming cost V 1 base and J 6 bases, with 10 bases left between them. The CDR3 sequence: CASSEEGLPNSPLHF. CDR3 in DNA: TGTGCCAGCAGTGAAGAGGGGCTACCTAATTCACCCCTCCACTTT.

This chain connects TRBV19 to TRBJ1-1; D gene unclear. The length of the CDR3 is 13 residues. Trimming took 4 bases from V and 4 from J, leaving 10 bases between them. CDR1 is LNHDA and CDR2 is SQIVND in the germline V gene (reference sequence). CDR3 coding DNA: TGTGCCAGTAGTACGGCCCGGGGCACTGAAGCTTTCTTT. It encodes CASSTARGTEAFF.

The J gene is TRBJ2-5, the V gene TRBV4-2, with D perhaps TRBD2 (6 bases). The V and J ends lost 4 bases and 4 bases respectively, with 19 bases between them. CDR1 and CDR2 (germline): LGHNA, YNFKEQ. The CDR3 totals 16 residues. This CDR3 reads CASSPSDSLGGETQYF. CDR3 coding DNA: TGTGCCAGCAGCCCCTCGGACTCTTTGGGGGGAGAGACCCAGTACTTC.

The gene calls are TRBV12-3 or TRBV12-4 and TRBJ2-5; the match to TRBD1 covers 7 bases. The V segment lost 8 bases and the J segment 4 bases; nucleotides outside the gene matches: 4. The CDR3 contains 12 residues. The CDR3 nucleotides are TGTGCCAGCGCACAGGGGAGAGAGACCCAGTACTTC. This codes for CASAQGRETQYF.

This clonotype was detected only a few times. The chain joins TRBV2 to TRBJ1-5; D is possibly TRBD1 (6 bases). The CDR3 contains 14 residues. The V end was cut by 7 bases, the J end by 3 bases, with 13 bases between. Germline CDR1 is SNHLY and CDR2 is FYNNEI. The DNA for the CDR3 is TGTGCCAGCAACGGACAGTATCCCAATCAGCCCCAGCATTTT. The encoded protein is CASNGQYPNQPQHF. The full variable domain, in which reference TRBV2 and TRBJ1-5 provide the parts outside the CDR3, is EPEVTQTPSHQVTQMGQEVILRCVPISNHLYFYWYRQILGQKVEFLVSFYNNEISEKSEIFDDQFSVERPDGSNFTLKIRSTKLEDSAMYFCASNGQYPNQPQHFGDGTRLSIL.